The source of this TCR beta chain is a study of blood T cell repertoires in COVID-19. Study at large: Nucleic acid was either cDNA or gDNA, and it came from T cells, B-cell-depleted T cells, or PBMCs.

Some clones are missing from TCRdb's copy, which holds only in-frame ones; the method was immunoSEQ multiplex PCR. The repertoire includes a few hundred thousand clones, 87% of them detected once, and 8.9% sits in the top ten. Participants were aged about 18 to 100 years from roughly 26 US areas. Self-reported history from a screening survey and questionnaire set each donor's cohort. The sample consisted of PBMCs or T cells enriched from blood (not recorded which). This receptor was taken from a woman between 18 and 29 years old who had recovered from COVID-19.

CDR3 sequence: CASSTLAGALYEQYF. The CDR3 nucleotides are TGTGCCAGCAGCACACTAGCGGGGGCTCTCTACGAGCAGTACTTC. The chain recombines TRBV13 with TRBJ2-7; TRBD2 aligns across 11 bases. V gave up 5 bases and J gave up 3 bases; unmatched junction bases: 6. This CDR3 is 15 amino acids long. Germline CDR1 and CDR2: PRHDT and FYEKMQ (reference sequence).